This T cell receptor (beta chain) was captured in a study of T cell responses to AZD1222 COVID-19 vaccine. Whole-study findings and limits: Donor demographics were predominantly white British with a female majority; clonal diversity may be underestimated.

V lost 4 bases, J lost 0 bases, and 2 bases stayed unmatched. CDR1 and CDR2 from the germline V gene are LGHNA and YSLEER. The CDR3 is 15 residues long. On this clone: The target antigen is unknown.

Here immunoSEQ multiplex PCR was the method, and the copy in TCRdb shows in-frame clones only, minus some. The data show 120,000 to 150,000 clones, roughly nine tenths seen once. This receptor was identified in an adult who received the AZD1222 COVID-19 vaccine. The material was peripheral blood, obtained 28 days after the second AZD1222 dose. The gene calls are TRBV4-3 and TRBJ1-3; 8 nucleotides line up with TRBD1. Written as DNA, the CDR3 is TGCGCCAGCAGCCGGGACAGGTACTCTGGAAACACCATATATTTT. Protein sequence: CASSRDRYSGNTIYF.